Listed here is a single T cell receptor beta chain. This sample was included in a study of CD8 T cells in Susac syndrome. RNA was extracted with the RNeasy kit, and a quantity of about 0.45 to 1 ug was reverse transcribed using random hexamers. With immunoSEQ multiplex PCR, TCR beta CDR3 was amplified across 54 Vbeta and 13 Jbeta. Using its own MiXCR run on the immunoSEQ multiplex PCR reads, TCRdb lists one record per CDR3 protein. The sample has approximately 170,000 distinct CDR3 sequences, just over 90% seen once; the top ten hold around 0.08%. Trimming at V came to 1 base and at J to 5 bases, leaving 5 bases not matched to a gene. The CDR3 totals 15 residues.

What was sequenced was CD4+ T cells from PBMCs. The V call is TRBV12-3 or TRBV12-4, the J call TRBJ1-1; 9 nucleotides line up with TRBD1. The clonotype was recovered from a human donor in good health. The CDR3 nucleotides read TGTGCCAGCAGTTTAGAAGGACAGGGGCAAACTGAAGCTTTCTTT. This encodes CASSLEGQGQTEAFF.